This TCR beta chain stems from a study of T-cell reconstitution after alpha-beta-depleted transplantation in children (dated by TCRdb to about 2016). Describing the broader study: T-cell immune reconstitution after TCRalphabeta/CD19-depleted allogeneic hematopoietic cell transplantation in children was quantitatively tracked in the study by means of TCR repertoire profiling.

The library relied on PCR. The sequencer was an Illumina HiSeq 2500. To normalize quantification of the TCRbeta repertoire, the TCR libraries were built with molecular barcoding that relied on unique molecular identifiers. TCRdb reanalyzed the raw reads on its own, using fastp at Q25 for trimming and MiXCR for clone calling, and kept in-frame beta chains. Each entry is one CDR3 protein sequence, shown with its most common DNA and genes. The sample table lists 400,000 to 500,000 distinct CDR3 sequences, 11% of them with a count of one. The biggest ten clones account for over 4.5% of the sample. This clonotype was observed a handful of times. Its antigen is unknown. No base qualities exist here, and no much larger clone lies one base off it. The CDR3 runs 14 amino acids, cysteine and phenylalanine included. The retained sequence is limited to the CDR3, 42 bases, with the frame set at the first base. A distance of 10 bases separates the germline ends of V and J, which lose 0 bases and 2 bases respectively. CDR1 and CDR2 (DFQATT, SNEGSKA) derive from the germline V gene (reference sequence).

This sequence was found in a human donor who donated a stem cell graft to a child with acute myeloid leukemia. Source: PBMCs from the stem cell graft donor, taken from the stem cell graft. The V and J segments used are TRBV20-1 and TRBJ1-2; TRBD1 is perhaps the D gene, given 6 matching bases. The CDR3 has the sequence CSAREGGANYGYTF. DNA sequence: TGCAGTGCTAGAGAGGGGGGGGCGAACTATGGCTACACCTTC.